This T cell receptor (beta chain) originates from a study of T-cell memory formation after mild COVID-19. Study-level background: Clusters were largely donor specific.

Whole-study results and caveats: Memory from before infection featured some responding clones, which suggests cross-reactive memory joined.

Points on this clonotype: Its antigen is currently unknown.

With constant-segment primers, 5'RACE yielded cDNA libraries of TCR alpha and TCR beta that carried sample barcodes and UMIs. Each CDR3 protein gets one entry after TCRdb re-called the 5' RACE reads with MiXCR. The sample holds some 350,000 distinct CDR3 sequences, 15% seen once. CDR1 and CDR2 (germline): DFQATT, SNEGSKA (reference sequence). This CDR3 contains 15 residues. Trimming at V came to 6 bases and at J to 2 bases, leaving 6 bases not matched to a gene. The chain recombines TRBV20-1 with TRBJ2-1, with 11 bases fitting TRBD1. The clonotype comes from a man younger than 35 who had mild COVID-19 (a few samples of this study predate the infection). Cell type and time point are not known. Sequences were obtained from PBMCs or a T cell subset sorted from them (not recorded which). CDR3 sequence: CSAPGQGATYNEQFF. CDR3 coding DNA: TGCAGTGCCCCAGGACAGGGGGCTACCTACAATGAGCAGTTCTTC.